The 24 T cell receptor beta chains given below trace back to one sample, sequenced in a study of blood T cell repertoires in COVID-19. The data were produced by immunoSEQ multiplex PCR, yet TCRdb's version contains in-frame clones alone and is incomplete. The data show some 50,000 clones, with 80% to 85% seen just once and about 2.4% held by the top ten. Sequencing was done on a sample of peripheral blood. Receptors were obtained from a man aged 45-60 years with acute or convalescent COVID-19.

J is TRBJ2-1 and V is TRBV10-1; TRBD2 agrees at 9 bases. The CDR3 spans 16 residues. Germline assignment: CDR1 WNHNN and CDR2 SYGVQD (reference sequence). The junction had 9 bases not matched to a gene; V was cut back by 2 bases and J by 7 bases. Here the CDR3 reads CASSETALAGRNEQFF. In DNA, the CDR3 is TGCGCCAGCAGTGAGACTGCTCTAGCGGGGAGGAATGAGCAGTTCTTC.

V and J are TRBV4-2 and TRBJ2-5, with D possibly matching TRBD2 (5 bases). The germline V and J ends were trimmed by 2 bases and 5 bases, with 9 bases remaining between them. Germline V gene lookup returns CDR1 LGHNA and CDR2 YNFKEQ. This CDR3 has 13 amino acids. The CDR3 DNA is TGTGCCAGCAGCCAACCTAGGGAGGAGACCCAGTACTTC. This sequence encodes CASSQPREETQYF.

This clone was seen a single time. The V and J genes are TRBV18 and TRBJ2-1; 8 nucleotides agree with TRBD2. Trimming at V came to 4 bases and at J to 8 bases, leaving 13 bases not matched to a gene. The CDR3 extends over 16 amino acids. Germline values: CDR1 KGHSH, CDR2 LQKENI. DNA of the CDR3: TGTGCCAGCTCACGACCGGGGGGGTCCCGCTGGGATGAGCAGTTCTTC. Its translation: CASSRPGGSRWDEQFF.

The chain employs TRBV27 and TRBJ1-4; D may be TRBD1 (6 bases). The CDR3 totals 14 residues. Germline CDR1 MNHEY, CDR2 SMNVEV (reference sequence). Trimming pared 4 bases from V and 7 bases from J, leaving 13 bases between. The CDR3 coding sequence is TGTGCCAGCAGTTCCGGACAGTGGGTTGAAAAACTGTTTTTT. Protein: CASSSGQWVEKLFF. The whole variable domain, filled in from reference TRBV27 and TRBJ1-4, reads EAQVTQNPRYLITVTGKKLTVTCSQNMNHEYMSWYRQDPGLGLRQIYYSMNVEVTDKGDVPEGYKVSRKEKRNFPLILESPSPNQTSLYFCASSSGQWVEKLFFGSGTQLSVL.

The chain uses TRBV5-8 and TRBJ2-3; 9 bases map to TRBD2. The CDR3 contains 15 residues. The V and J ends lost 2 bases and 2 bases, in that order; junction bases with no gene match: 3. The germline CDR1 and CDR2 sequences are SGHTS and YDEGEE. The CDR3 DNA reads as TGTGCCAGCAGCTTACTAGCGGGCCCCACAGATACGCAGTATTTT. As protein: CASSLLAGPTDTQYF.

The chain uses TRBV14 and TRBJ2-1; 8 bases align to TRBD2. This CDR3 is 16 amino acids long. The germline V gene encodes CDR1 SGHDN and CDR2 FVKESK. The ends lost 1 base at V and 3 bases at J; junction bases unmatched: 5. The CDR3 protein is CASSQVKLADYNEQFF. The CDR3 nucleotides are TGTGCCAGCAGCCAAGTTAAACTAGCGGACTACAATGAGCAGTTCTTC.

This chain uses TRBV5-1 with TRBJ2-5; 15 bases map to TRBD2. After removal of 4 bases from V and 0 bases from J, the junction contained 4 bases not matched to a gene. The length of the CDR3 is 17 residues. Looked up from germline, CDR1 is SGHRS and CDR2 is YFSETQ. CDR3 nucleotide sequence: TGCGCCAGCAGCCCGGGACTAGCGGGAGGACACCAAGAGACCCAGTACTTC. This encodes CASSPGLAGGHQETQYF. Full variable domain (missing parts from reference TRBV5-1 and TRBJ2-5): KAGVTQTPRYLIKTRGQQVTLSCSPISGHRSVSWYQQTPGQGLQFLFEYFSETQRNKGNFPGRFSGRQFSNSRSEMNVSTLELGDSALYLCASSPGLAGGHQETQYFGPGTRLLVL.

CDR3 in amino acids: CSAWDSLNTEAFF. The CDR3 bases are TGCAGCGCTTGGGACTCCCTGAACACTGAAGCTTTCTTT. V is TRBV29-1 and J is TRBJ1-1; possible D gene TRBD1, 5 bases. This CDR3 is 13 amino acids long. Germline CDR1 SQVTM, CDR2 ANQGSEA. The ends were cut back, 7 bases at V and 0 bases at J, with 12 bases in the middle.

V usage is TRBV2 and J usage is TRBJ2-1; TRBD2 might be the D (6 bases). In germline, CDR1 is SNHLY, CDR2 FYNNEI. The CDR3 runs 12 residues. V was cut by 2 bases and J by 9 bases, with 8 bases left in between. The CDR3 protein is CASSETEGEQFF. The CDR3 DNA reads TGTGCCAGCAGTGAAACGGAGGGTGAGCAGTTCTTC. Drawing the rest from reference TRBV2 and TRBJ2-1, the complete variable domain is EPEVTQTPSHQVTQMGQEVILRCVPISNHLYFYWYRQILGQKVEFLVSFYNNEISEKSEIFDDQFSVERPDGSNFTLKIRSTKLEDSAMYFCASSETEGEQFFGPGTRLTVL.

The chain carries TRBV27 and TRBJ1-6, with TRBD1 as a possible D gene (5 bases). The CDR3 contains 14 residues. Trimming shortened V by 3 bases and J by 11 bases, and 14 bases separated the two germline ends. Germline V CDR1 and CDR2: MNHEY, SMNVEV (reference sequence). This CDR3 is CASSLRQGGPPLHF. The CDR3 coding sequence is TGTGCCAGCAGTTTGCGGCAGGGTGGGCCACCCCTCCACTTT.

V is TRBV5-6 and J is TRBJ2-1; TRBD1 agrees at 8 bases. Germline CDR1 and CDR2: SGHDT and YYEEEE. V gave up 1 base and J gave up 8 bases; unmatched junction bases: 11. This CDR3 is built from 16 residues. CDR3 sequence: CASSLSRTGWVDEQFF. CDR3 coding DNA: TGTGCCAGCAGCTTGTCCAGGACAGGGTGGGTAGATGAGCAGTTCTTC.

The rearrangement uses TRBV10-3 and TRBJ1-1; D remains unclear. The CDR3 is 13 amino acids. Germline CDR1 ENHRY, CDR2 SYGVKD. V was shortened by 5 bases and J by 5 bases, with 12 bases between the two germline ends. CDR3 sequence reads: CAISFEGGTEAFF. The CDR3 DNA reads TGTGCCATCAGTTTCGAGGGTGGGACTGAAGCTTTCTTT.

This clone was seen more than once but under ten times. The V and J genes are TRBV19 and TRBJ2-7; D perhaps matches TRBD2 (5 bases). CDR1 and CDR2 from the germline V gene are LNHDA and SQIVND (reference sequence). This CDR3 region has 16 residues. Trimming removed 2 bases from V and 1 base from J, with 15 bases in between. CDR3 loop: CASSIRTDYNSYEQYF. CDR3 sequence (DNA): TGTGCCAGTAGTATACGGACCGACTATAATTCCTACGAGCAGTACTTC.

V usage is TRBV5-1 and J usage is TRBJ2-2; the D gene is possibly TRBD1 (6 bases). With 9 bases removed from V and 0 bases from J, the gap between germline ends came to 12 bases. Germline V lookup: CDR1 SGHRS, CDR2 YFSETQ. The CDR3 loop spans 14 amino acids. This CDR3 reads CATGASSNTGELFF. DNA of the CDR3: TGCGCCACAGGGGCGTCCTCGAACACCGGGGAGCTGTTTTTT.

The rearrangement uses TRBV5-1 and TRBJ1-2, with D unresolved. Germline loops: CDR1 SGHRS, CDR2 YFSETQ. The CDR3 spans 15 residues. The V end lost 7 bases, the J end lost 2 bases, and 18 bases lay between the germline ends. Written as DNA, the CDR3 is TGCGCCAGCCGCGTCGAAATGACGGGAAACTATGGCTACACCTTC. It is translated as CASRVEMTGNYGYTF.

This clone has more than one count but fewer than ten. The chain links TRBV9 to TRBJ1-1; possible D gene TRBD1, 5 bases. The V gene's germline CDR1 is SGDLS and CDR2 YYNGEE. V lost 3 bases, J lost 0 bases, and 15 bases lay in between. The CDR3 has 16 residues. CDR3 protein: CASSEIPTVMNTEAFF. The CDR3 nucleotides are TGTGCCAGCAGCGAAATTCCGACAGTAATGAACACTGAAGCTTTCTTT.

The CDR3 is CASSQTGNEQYF. Here the CDR3 DNA reads TGTGCCAGCAGCCAAACAGGGAACGAGCAGTACTTC. The chain employs TRBV25-1 and TRBJ2-7, with D tentatively TRBD1 (6 bases). The length of the CDR3 is 12 residues. The germline CDR1 and CDR2 sequences are MGHDK and SYGVNS. V was clipped by 6 bases and J by 5 bases, with 11 bases between them.

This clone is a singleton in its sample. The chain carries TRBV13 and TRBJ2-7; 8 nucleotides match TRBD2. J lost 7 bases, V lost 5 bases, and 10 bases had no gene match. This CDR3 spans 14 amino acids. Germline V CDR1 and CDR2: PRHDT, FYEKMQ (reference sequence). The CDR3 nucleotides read TGTGCCAGCAGCGTATCACCACTAGCGGAAGAGCAGTACTTC. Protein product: CASSVSPLAEEQYF.

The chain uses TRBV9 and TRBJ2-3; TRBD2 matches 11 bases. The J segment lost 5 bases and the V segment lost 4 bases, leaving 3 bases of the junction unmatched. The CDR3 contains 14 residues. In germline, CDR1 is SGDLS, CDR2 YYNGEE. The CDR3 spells CASSLSGGGDTQYF. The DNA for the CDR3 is TGTGCCAGCAGCCTTAGCGGGGGGGGAGATACGCAGTATTTT.

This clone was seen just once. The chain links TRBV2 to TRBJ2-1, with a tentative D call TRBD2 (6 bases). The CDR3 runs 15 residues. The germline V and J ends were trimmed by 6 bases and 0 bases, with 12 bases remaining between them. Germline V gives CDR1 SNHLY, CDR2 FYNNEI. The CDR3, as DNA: TGTGCCAGCAGGGGGACTGTGAGCTCCTACAATGAGCAGTTCTTC. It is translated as CASRGTVSSYNEQFF.

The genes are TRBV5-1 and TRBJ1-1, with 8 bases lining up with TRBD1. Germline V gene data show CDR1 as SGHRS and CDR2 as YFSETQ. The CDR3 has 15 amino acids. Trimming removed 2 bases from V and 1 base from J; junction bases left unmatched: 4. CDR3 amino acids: CASSFSDRANTEAFF. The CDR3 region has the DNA TGCGCCAGCAGCTTCTCGGACAGGGCGAACACTGAAGCTTTCTTT.

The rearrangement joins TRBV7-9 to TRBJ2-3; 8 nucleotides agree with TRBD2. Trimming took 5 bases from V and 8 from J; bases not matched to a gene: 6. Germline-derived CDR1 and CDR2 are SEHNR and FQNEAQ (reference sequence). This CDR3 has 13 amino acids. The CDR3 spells CASSHGLAGTQYF. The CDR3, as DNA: TGTGCCAGCAGCCACGGACTAGCCGGTACGCAGTATTTT. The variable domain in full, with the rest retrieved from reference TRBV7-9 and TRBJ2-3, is DTGVSQNPRHKITKRGQNVTFRCDPISEHNRLYWYRQTLGQGPEFLTYFQNEAQLEKSRLLSDRFSAERPKGSFSTLEIQRTEQGDSAMYLCASSHGLAGTQYFGPGTRLTVL.

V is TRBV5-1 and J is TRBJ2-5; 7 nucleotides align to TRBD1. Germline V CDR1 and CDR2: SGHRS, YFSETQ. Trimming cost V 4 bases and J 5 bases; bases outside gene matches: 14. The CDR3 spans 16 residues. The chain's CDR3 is CASSLNPQGMEETQYF. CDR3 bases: TGCGCCAGCAGCCTAAACCCACAGGGGATGGAGGAGACCCAGTACTTC.

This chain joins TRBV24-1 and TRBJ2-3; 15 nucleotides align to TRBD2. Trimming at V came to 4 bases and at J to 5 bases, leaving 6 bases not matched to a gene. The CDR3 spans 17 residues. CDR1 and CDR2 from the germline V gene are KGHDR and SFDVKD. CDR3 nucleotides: TGTGCCACCAGTGACCCGGGACTAGCGGGGGGTAAAGATACGCAGTATTTT. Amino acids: CATSDPGLAGGKDTQYF.